The 19 T cell receptor beta chains presented below share a single source sample, sequenced in a study of identifying expanded T cells in peripheral blood. The protocol was immunoSEQ multiplex PCR, while the TCRdb copy is restricted to in-frame clones and leaves out a portion. Here the sample spans about 78,000 clones, approximately 84% being singletons. Sequencing was done on a sample of blood. All receptors derive from a person between 18 and 75 years old in good health.

The gene calls are TRBV9 and TRBJ1-5, with D possibly matching TRBD1 (5 bases). The germline V gene encodes CDR1 SGDLS and CDR2 YYNGEE. CDR3 length: 16 amino acids. The germline V and J ends were trimmed by 0 bases and 1 base, with 11 bases remaining between them. The CDR3 is CASSVDGRGSNQPQHF. The CDR3 coding sequence is TGTGCCAGCAGCGTAGACGGAAGGGGAAGCAATCAGCCCCAGCATTTT.

This clone has only a few counts. This chain joins TRBV30 and TRBJ1-2; D remains ambiguous. The germline V and J ends were trimmed by 5 bases and 4 bases, with 11 bases remaining between them. The CDR3 runs 12 residues. The germline V gene encodes CDR1 GTSNPN and CDR2 SVGIG (reference sequence). CDR3 DNA sequence: TGTGCCTGGTCCGATTCTCCCTATGGCTACACCTTC. Its translation is CAWSDSPYGYTF.

V gene TRBV19 combines with J gene TRBJ1-4; tentatively, D is TRBD1 (6 bases). Trimming took off 5 bases at V and 7 bases at J, with 14 bases between the two ends. In germline, CDR1 is LNHDA, CDR2 SQIVND (reference sequence). CDR3 length: 14 amino acids. CDR3 region: CASSRRDIPEKLFF. CDR3 nucleotide sequence: TGTGCCAGTAGTCGTCGGGACATTCCTGAAAAACTGTTTTTT.

In this sample, this clone turned up once. The chain combines TRBV7-2 with TRBJ2-3; 8 bases fit TRBD1. J gave up 2 bases and V 0 bases, and 7 bases lay outside the gene matches. This CDR3 has 17 amino acids. Per the germline V gene, CDR1 is SGHTA and CDR2 is FQGNSA. The chain's CDR3 is CASSLALPGQATDTQYF. CDR3 DNA: TGTGCCAGCAGCTTAGCTTTACCGGGACAGGCCACAGATACGCAGTATTTT. The full variable domain, its missing parts supplied by reference TRBV7-2 and TRBJ2-3, is GAGVSQSPSNKVTEKGKDVELRCDPISGHTALYWYRQSLGQGLEFLIYFQGNSAPDKSGLPSDRFSAERTGGSVSTLTIQRTQQEDSAVYLCASSLALPGQATDTQYFGPGTRLTVL.

This sequence joins TRBV9 and TRBJ2-1, with 7 bases fitting TRBD2. The germline gives CDR1 SGDLS, CDR2 YYNGEE. This CDR3 region has 14 residues. V trimming: 4 bases; J trimming: 5 bases; junction bases outside the gene matches: 6. The CDR3 coding sequence is TGTGCCAGCAGCACAACTAGCGTCAACAATGAGCAGTTCTTC. This translates into CASSTTSVNNEQFF. The full variable domain, its missing parts supplied by reference TRBV9 and TRBJ2-1, is DSGVTQTPKHLITATGQRVTLRCSPRSGDLSVYWYQQSLDQGLQFLIQYYNGEERAKGNILERFSAQQFPDLHSELNLSSLELGDSALYFCASSTTSVNNEQFFGPGTRLTVL.

J is TRBJ1-1 and V is TRBV18; unclear D gene. The CDR3 consists of 15 residues. Germline values: CDR1 KGHSH, CDR2 LQKENI. V lost 2 bases, J lost 0 bases, and 10 bases lay in between. CDR3 nucleotide sequence: TGTGCCAGCTCACCAGAAGCAGGAGTGAACACTGAAGCTTTCTTT. This sequence encodes CASSPEAGVNTEAFF. The full variable domain, completed using reference TRBV18 and TRBJ1-1, is NAGVMQNPRHLVRRRGQEARLRCSPMKGHSHVYWYRQLPEEGLKFMVYLQKENIIDESGMPKERFSAEFPKEGPSILRIQQVVRGDSAAYFCASSPEAGVNTEAFFGQGTRLTVV.

V and J are TRBV28 and TRBJ2-3; either TRBD1 or TRBD2 may supply D (6 bases each). V lost 6 bases and J 0 bases, leaving 16 bases between the germline ends. The CDR3 extends over 16 amino acids. Germline V gene data show CDR1 as MDHEN and CDR2 as SYDVKM. The DNA of the CDR3 is TGTGCCAGCAGATACGAGGGGGGTGCTAGCACAGATACGCAGTATTTT. Translating it yields CASRYEGGASTDTQYF. Complete variable domain (other parts from reference TRBV28 and TRBJ2-3): DVKVTQSSRYLVKRTGEKVFLECVQDMDHENMFWYRQDPGLGLRLIYFSYDVKMKEKGDIPEGYSVSREKKERFSLILESASTNQTSMYLCASRYEGGASTDTQYFGPGTRLTVL.

The chain couples TRBV29-1 to TRBJ1-1, with D maybe TRBD1 (5 bases). The V gene's germline CDR1 is SQVTM and CDR2 ANQGSEA. The CDR3 is made up of 14 amino acids. The germline V and J ends were trimmed by 3 bases and 4 bases, with 15 bases remaining between them. CDR3 coding DNA: TGCAGCGTTGAGATCGTGGCAGGGAGCACTGAAGCTTTCTTT. Translated: CSVEIVAGSTEAFF.

Only one count was recorded for this clone. The gene calls are TRBV5-1 and TRBJ2-4; weak D call: TRBD2 (6 bases). The CDR3 runs to 14 residues. The V gene lost 4 bases and the J gene lost 6 bases, with 14 bases spanning the gap. The germline V gene has CDR1 SGHRS and CDR2 YFSETQ. The CDR3 loop reads CASSRGSGVNIQYF. The CDR3 region has the DNA TGCGCCAGCAGCCGGGGGTCAGGAGTAAACATTCAGTACTTC.

The chain combines TRBV18 with TRBJ2-4, with 7 bases aligning to TRBD1. The trim removed 5 bases at V and 15 bases at J, leaving 7 bases unmatched. The germline gives CDR1 KGHSH, CDR2 LQKENI. CDR3 size: 11 residues. The CDR3 region has the DNA TGTGCCAGCTCAGACGACAGGGATCGGTACTTC. Its protein is CASSDDRDRYF.

This chain links TRBV19 with TRBJ1-1, with D unresolved. The CDR3 spans 14 residues. The V end was cut by 2 bases, the J end by 5 bases, with 12 bases between. Germline lookup yields CDR1 LNHDA and CDR2 SQIVND (reference sequence). The CDR3 region has the DNA TGTGCCAGTAGTATAAACGATCAGAGGACTGAAGCTTTCTTT. It encodes CASSINDQRTEAFF. The complete variable domain, with remaining parts taken from reference TRBV19 and TRBJ1-1, reads DGGITQSPKYLFRKEGQNVTLSCEQNLNHDAMYWYRQDPGQGLRLIYYSQIVNDFQKGDIAEGYSVSREKKESFPLTVTSAQKNPTAFYLCASSINDQRTEAFFGQGTRLTVV.

The chain recombines TRBV19 with TRBJ2-2; D unclear. This CDR3 is built from 15 residues. The V gene's germline CDR1 is LNHDA and CDR2 SQIVND (reference sequence). Trimming left V 1 base short and J 2 bases short, with 8 bases between. The CDR3 spells CASSIGTVNTGELFF. The CDR3 DNA reads TGTGCCAGTAGTATAGGCACAGTTAACACCGGGGAGCTGTTTTTT.

The rearrangement uses TRBV5-1 and TRBJ2-3; 8 nucleotides line up with TRBD1. Germline lookup yields CDR1 SGHRS and CDR2 YFSETQ. Trimming cost V 2 bases and J 3 bases; bases outside gene matches: 5. This CDR3 is 15 amino acids long. CDR3 sequence reads: CASSLDRGDTDTQYF. CDR3 nucleotides: TGCGCCAGCAGCTTAGACAGGGGTGATACAGATACGCAGTATTTT.

The rearrangement links TRBV6-1 to TRBJ2-7; D is perhaps TRBD1 (5 bases). V gave up 3 bases and J gave up 1 base, with 13 bases separating them. Germline V gene lookup returns CDR1 MNHNS and CDR2 SASEGT. The CDR3 has 15 amino acids. The CDR3 DNA follows: TGTGCCAGCAGTGAGACAGCCGTTGAATCCTACGAGCAGTACTTC. Translated: CASSETAVESYEQYF.

Note on this clone: Other DNA variants within this sample encode the same CDR3. The chain is built from TRBV7-2 and TRBJ1-1; D not resolved. Trimming pared 3 bases from V and 4 bases from J, leaving 9 bases between. The CDR3 has 13 amino acids. Germline V gene lookup returns CDR1 SGHTA and CDR2 FQGNSA. CDR3 residues: CASSLSDRTEAFF. The DNA of the CDR3 is TGTGCCAGCAGCTTGTCAGATCGCACTGAAGCTTTCTTT.

This chain uses TRBV7-2 with TRBJ2-7, with 8 bases lining up with TRBD2. V was clipped by 1 base and J by 2 bases; unmatched bases: 4. Germline CDR1 SGHTA, CDR2 FQGNSA. The CDR3 runs 15 residues. CDR3 sequence (DNA): TGTGCCAGCAGCTTAGTACCGGGACTAGCCTACGAGCAGTACTTC. It is translated as CASSLVPGLAYEQYF.

The chain is built from TRBV7-2 and TRBJ2-1, with D possibly being TRBD1 (6 bases). The CDR3 runs to 17 residues. With 5 bases removed from V and 0 bases from J, the gap between germline ends came to 17 bases. The V gene's germline CDR1 is SGHTA and CDR2 FQGNSA. This CDR3 is CASSRVGTQGSYNEQFF. The CDR3 DNA sequence: TGTGCCAGCAGCCGCGTCGGGACACAGGGCTCCTACAATGAGCAGTTCTTC.

Notes on this clone: One junction end does not reproduce the germline sequence, and a read error may be involved. The chain employs TRBV28 and TRBJ2-7, with D maybe TRBD1 (6 bases). The germline gives CDR1 MDHEN, CDR2 SYDVKM. The length of the CDR3 is 12 residues. The chain's CDR3 is CASSKDRSSANF. CDR3 in DNA: TGTGCCAGCAGTAAAGACAGGTCTTCAGCGAACTTC. Using reference TRBV28 and TRBJ2-7 for the parts outside the CDR3, the full variable domain is DVKVTQSSRYLVKRTGEKVFLECVQDMDHENMFWYRQDPGLGLRLIYFSYDVKMKEKGDIPEGYSVSREKKERFSLILESASTNQTSMYLCASSKDRSSANFGPGTRLTVT.

The gene calls are TRBV5-8 and TRBJ1-5; D uncertain. This CDR3 contains 16 residues. In germline, CDR1 is SGHTS, CDR2 YDEGEE. The germline V and J ends were trimmed by 0 bases and 0 bases, with 10 bases remaining between them. CDR3 in amino acids: CASSLGPYRSNQPQHF. The CDR3 DNA reads as TGTGCCAGCAGCTTGGGGCCCTATCGTAGCAATCAGCCCCAGCATTTT. The variable domain in full, with the rest retrieved from reference TRBV5-8 and TRBJ1-5, is EAGVTQSPTHLIKTRGQQATLRCSPISGHTSVYWYQQALGLGLQFLLWYDEGEERNRGNFPPRFSGRQFPNYSSELNVNALELEDSALYLCASSLGPYRSNQPQHFGDGTRLSIL.